Listed here are 13 T cell receptor beta chains from one sample, sequenced in a study of T cell clonality in common variable immunodeficiency. Whole-study results and caveats: Common variable immunodeficiency TCR beta sequences reportedly had fewer deletions and N-nucleotide insertions.

Generated by immunoSEQ multiplex PCR, the TCRdb table keeps only in-frame clones and is missing some. The sample holds about 34,000 clones, and no clone turns up only once. These receptors have no identified antigens. What was sequenced was peripheral blood mononuclear cells. These receptors came from a human donor with common variable immunodeficiency.

On this clone itself: Sequencing ends 3 residues short of the CDR3 end; the germline J gene provides the rest. V usage is TRBV5-1 and J usage is TRBJ1-1; D uncertain. The V end was cut by 0 bases, the J end by 5 bases, with 11 bases between. There are 14 residues in the CDR3. The germline gives CDR1 SGHRS, CDR2 YFSETQ. CDR3 protein: CASSLEGLGTEAFF. Incomplete CDR3 DNA: TGCGCCAGCAGCTTGGAAGGTCTCGGGACTGAA. The full variable domain, rest sourced from reference TRBV5-1 and TRBJ1-1, is KAGVTQTPRYLIKTRGQQVTLSCSPISGHRSVSWYQQTPGQGLQFLFEYFSETQRNKGNFPGRFSGRQFSNSRSEMNVSTLELGDSALYLCASSLEGLGTEAFFGQGTRLTVV.

About this clone itself: The DNA ends 3 residues before the CDR3 does, and the rest of the CDR3 is filled in from the germline J gene. The rearrangement links TRBV11-3 to TRBJ2-1; D call uncertain. The germline gives CDR1 SGHNT, CDR2 YENEEA. Trimming took off 5 bases at V and 3 bases at J, with 14 bases between the two ends. The CDR3 loop spans 15 amino acids. Incomplete CDR3 DNA: TGTGCCAGCAGCCTCCGGGTAACCCACTACAATGAG. It specifies CASSLRVTHYNE. The whole CDR3 is CASSLRVTHYNEQFF.

This clone was seen many times. The sequence runs out 3 residues before the end of the CDR3; the remainder is reconstructed from the germline J gene. The chain uses TRBV7-8 and TRBJ2-1, with 7 bases matching TRBD2. The CDR3 sequence is 15 residues long. V was clipped by 2 bases and J by 1 base; unmatched bases: 2. Germline V gives CDR1 SGHVS, CDR2 FQNEAQ. Incomplete CDR3 DNA: TGTGCCAGCAGCTTAAGGGGAGGGTCCTACAATGAG. Its protein product is CASSLRGGSYNE. In full, the CDR3 is CASSLRGGSYNEQFF.

This clone has a handful of counts. The DNA ends 3 residues before the CDR3 does, and the rest of the CDR3 is filled in from the germline J gene. V gene TRBV30 combines with J gene TRBJ2-7; 7 bases map to TRBD1. Germline V lookup: CDR1 GTSNPN, CDR2 SVGIG (reference sequence). V was pared by 0 bases and J by 2 bases, with 10 bases of the junction left unmatched. CDR3 length: 16 amino acids. CDR3 sequence reads: CAWSVPKGGRAYEQYF. CDR3 DNA (partial): TGTGCCTGGAGTGTTCCGAAAGGGGGCAGGGCCTACGAG.

As for this clone: The read ends 3 residues before the CDR3 terminus; that terminus is restored from the germline J gene. The chain joins TRBV2 to TRBJ2-5; 9 positions match TRBD1. Germline assignment: CDR1 SNHLY and CDR2 FYNNEI. This CDR3 is 13 amino acids long. V lost 7 bases, J lost 4 bases, and 4 bases stayed unmatched. The DNA read from the CDR3 is TGTGCCAGCATTCGGGACAGGGCAGAGACC. Its protein is CASIRDRAET. The whole CDR3 reads CASIRDRAETQYF.

This clone was counted many times. The read is 3 residues too short to cover the CDR3 end, so that end is filled in from the germline J gene. V is TRBV20-1 and J is TRBJ1-6; D not resolved. With 7 bases removed from V and 0 bases from J, the gap between germline ends came to 13 bases. The CDR3 length is 15 residues. Germline V gives CDR1 DFQATT, CDR2 SNEGSKA (reference sequence). CDR3 sequence reads: CSVNSLSSYNSPLHF. The DNA read from the CDR3 is TGCAGTGTTAATAGTTTAAGCTCCTATAATTCACCC.

As for this clone: The DNA ends 3 residues before the CDR3 does, and the rest of the CDR3 is filled in from the germline J gene. The chain couples TRBV6-1 to TRBJ1-1, with 8 bases lining up with TRBD1. Germline loops: CDR1 MNHNS, CDR2 SASEGT. V lost 4 bases and J lost 0; bases outside the gene matches: 7. The CDR3 is made up of 16 amino acids. The sequenced part of the CDR3 DNA is TGTGCCAGCAGTGGACAGGGGAACTTCATGAACACTGAA. Protein sequence: CASSGQGNFMNTE. The full CDR3 protein reads CASSGQGNFMNTEAFF.

This clone was found many times. CDR3 bases read: TGCGCCAGCAGGGAAACAGGGGATGAA. This codes for CASRETGDE. The CDR3 in full is CASRETGDEAFF. This chain joins TRBV5-1 and TRBJ1-1, with TRBD1 identical over 7 bases. Read data end 3 residues before the CDR3 end; the end is taken from the germline J gene. CDR1 is SGHRS and CDR2 is YFSETQ in the germline V gene. The CDR3 has 12 amino acids. V lost 5 bases and J lost 7; bases outside the gene matches: 5.

This clone was detected ten times or more. Sequencing ends 3 residues short of the CDR3 end; the germline J gene provides the rest. This rearrangement joins TRBV7-9 to TRBJ2-1; 9 bases align to TRBD1. This CDR3 is built from 15 residues. V lost 6 bases to trimming and J lost 9 bases; unmatched junction nucleotides: 12. The germline V gene has CDR1 SEHNR and CDR2 FQNEAQ (reference sequence). The CDR3 DNA, read in part, is TGTGCCAGCAGTTTGACCACAGGGGGCGAGGTTGAG. It yields the protein CASSLTTGGEVE. The whole CDR3 is CASSLTTGGEVEQFF. The full variable domain, in which reference TRBV7-9 and TRBJ2-1 provide the parts outside the CDR3, is DTGVSQNPRHKITKRGQNVTFRCDPISEHNRLYWYRQTLGQGPEFLTYFQNEAQLEKSRLLSDRFSAERPKGSFSTLEIQRTEQGDSAMYLCASSLTTGGEVEQFFGPGTRLTVL.

This clone was seen ten or more times. The CDR3 extends 3 residues past the end of the read, so its final part is completed from the germline J gene. This chain joins TRBV20-1 and TRBJ2-1, with D possibly matching TRBD2 (6 bases). The CDR3 has 13 residues. Germline V gene data show CDR1 as DFQATT and CDR2 as SNEGSKA (reference sequence). Trimming removed 4 bases at V and 6 bases at J, with 13 bases between. The sequenced part of the CDR3 DNA is TGCAGTGCTAATTCTGGCGGGGCCAATGAG. Translation gives CSANSGGANE. The CDR3 reads in full as CSANSGGANEQFF.

This clone occurred a few times. The CDR3 end lies 3 residues beyond the end of the read and is filled in from the germline J gene. The chain is built from TRBV19 and TRBJ2-5; D might be TRBD1 (6 bases). The CDR3 is 17 residues long. CDR1 and CDR2 (germline): LNHDA, SQIVND (reference sequence). Trimming took 0 bases from V and 1 from J, leaving 15 bases between them. The CDR3 bases that were read are TGTGCCAGTAGTATAGATTCAAAGGTCAGGGGCCAAGAGACC. Amino acids: CASSIDSKVRGQET. The whole CDR3 sequence reads CASSIDSKVRGQETQYF.

The table lists this clone with a few counts. The CDR3 end is not reached by the read, which stops 3 residues before it; the germline J gene fills it in. The chain employs TRBV7-2 and TRBJ1-5, with a weak D call TRBD1 (6 bases). In germline, CDR1 is SGHTA, CDR2 FQGNSA. The V and J ends lost 4 bases and 3 bases respectively, with 10 bases between them. This CDR3 has 14 residues. CDR3 sequence reads: CASSSQGLNQPQHF. CDR3 bases read: TGTGCCAGCAGCTCACAGGGCCTCAATCAGCCC.

At least ten counts were recorded for this clone. The read comes to an end 3 residues before the CDR3 does, leaving the germline J gene to fill in the end. This chain links TRBV7-9 with TRBJ2-1, with 7 bases aligning to TRBD1. Germline CDR1 reads SEHNR; CDR2 reads FQNEAQ (reference sequence). V shed 4 bases and J 3 bases; nucleotides not matched to a gene: 6. The CDR3 loop spans 15 amino acids. CDR3 bases read: TGTGCCAGCAGCTACGCGACAGGGATCTACAATGAG. As protein: CASSYATGIYNE. The CDR3 in full is CASSYATGIYNEQFF.